The clone carrying this T cell receptor (beta chain) was detected only once. V lost 0 bases to trimming and J lost 8 bases, with 20 bases between them. Looked up from germline, CDR1 is MGHRA and CDR2 is YSYEKL. CDR3 length: 17 residues. This specimen comes from a study of control samples from healthy donors and cancer patients. This table comes from immunoSEQ multiplex PCR, and its TCRdb copy is limited to in-frame clones, with some not included. In the table there are about 50,000 clones, 95% to 96% of which are singletons. This chain connects TRBV4-1 to TRBJ2-1; weak D call: TRBD2 (5 bases). This sequence was found in a woman in her 30s in good health. Source material: blood. The chain's CDR3 is CASSQDARAVVVDEQFF. The CDR3 DNA reads as TGCGCCAGCAGCCAAGACGCGAGGGCCGTGGTTGTCGATGAGCAGTTCTTC.